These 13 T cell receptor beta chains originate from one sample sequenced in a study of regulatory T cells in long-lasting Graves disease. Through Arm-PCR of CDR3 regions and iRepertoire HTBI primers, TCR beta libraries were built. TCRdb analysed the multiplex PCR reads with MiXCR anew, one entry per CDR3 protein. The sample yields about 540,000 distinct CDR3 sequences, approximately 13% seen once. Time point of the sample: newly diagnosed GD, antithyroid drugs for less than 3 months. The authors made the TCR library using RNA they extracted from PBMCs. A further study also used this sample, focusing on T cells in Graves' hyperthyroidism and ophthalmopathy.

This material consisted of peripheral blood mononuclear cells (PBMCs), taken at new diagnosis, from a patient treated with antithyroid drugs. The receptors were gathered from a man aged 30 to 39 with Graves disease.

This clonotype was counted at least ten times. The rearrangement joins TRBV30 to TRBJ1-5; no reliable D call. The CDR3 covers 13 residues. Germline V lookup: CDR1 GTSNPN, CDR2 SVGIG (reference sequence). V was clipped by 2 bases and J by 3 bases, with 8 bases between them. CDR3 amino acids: CAWSLDNNQPQHF. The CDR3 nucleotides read TGTGCCTGGAGTCTGGATAACAATCAGCCCCAGCATTTT.

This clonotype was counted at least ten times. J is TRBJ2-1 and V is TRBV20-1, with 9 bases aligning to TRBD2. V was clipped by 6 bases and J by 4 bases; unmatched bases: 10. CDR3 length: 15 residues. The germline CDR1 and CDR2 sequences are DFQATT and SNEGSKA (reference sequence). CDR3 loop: CSAPLLAGGYNEQFF. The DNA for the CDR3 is TGCAGTGCCCCCCTCTTGGCGGGAGGGTACAATGAGCAGTTCTTC.

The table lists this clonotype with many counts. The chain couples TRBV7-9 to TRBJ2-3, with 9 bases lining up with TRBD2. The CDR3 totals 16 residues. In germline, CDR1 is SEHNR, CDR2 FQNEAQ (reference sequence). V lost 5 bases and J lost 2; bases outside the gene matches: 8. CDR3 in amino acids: CASSRRTSANTDTQYF. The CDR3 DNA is TGTGCCAGCAGCCGGAGGACTAGCGCGAACACAGATACGCAGTATTTT.

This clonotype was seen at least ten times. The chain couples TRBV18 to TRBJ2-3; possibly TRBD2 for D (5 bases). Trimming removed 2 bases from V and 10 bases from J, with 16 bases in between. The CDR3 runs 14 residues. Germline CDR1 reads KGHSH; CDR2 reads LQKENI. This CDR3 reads CASSPSSSGMAQYF. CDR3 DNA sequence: TGTGCCAGCTCACCATCGAGCTCGGGGATGGCGCAGTATTTT.

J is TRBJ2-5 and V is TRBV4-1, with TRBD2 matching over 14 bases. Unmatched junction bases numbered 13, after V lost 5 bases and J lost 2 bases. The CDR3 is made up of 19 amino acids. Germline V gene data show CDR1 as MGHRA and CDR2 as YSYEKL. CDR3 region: CASSSPGLAGVGLQETQYF. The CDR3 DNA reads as TGCGCCAGCAGCTCCCCGGGACTAGCGGGAGTGGGTCTACAAGAGACCCAGTACTTC.

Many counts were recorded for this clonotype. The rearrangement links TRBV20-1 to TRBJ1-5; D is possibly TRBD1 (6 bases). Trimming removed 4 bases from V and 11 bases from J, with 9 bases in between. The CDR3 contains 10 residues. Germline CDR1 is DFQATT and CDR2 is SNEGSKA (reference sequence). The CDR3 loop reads CSAIQGTQHF. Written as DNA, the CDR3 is TGCAGTGCTATTCAGGGGACCCAGCATTTT.

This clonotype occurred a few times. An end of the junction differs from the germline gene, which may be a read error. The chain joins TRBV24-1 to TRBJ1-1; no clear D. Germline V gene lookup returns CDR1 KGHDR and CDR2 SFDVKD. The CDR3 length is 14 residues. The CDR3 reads CATSAHGGVTEVFF. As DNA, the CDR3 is TGTGCCACCAGTGCCCACGGTGGGGTAACTGAAGTTTTCTTT.

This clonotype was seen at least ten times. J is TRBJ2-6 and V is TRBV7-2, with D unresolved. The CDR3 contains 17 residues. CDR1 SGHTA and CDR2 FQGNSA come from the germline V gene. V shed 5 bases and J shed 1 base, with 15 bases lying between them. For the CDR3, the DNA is TGTGCCAGCAGCCCCCATGGGTTTGGTTCTGGGGCCAACGTCCTGACTTTC. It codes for CASSPHGFGSGANVLTF.

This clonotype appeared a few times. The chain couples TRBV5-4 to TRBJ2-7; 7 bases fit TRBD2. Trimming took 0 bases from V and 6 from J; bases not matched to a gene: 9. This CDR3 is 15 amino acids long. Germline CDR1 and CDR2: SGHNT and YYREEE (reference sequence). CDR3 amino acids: CASSLVGGRSSEQYF. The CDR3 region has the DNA TGTGCCAGCAGCTTGGTGGGAGGGCGATCATCCGAGCAGTACTTC.

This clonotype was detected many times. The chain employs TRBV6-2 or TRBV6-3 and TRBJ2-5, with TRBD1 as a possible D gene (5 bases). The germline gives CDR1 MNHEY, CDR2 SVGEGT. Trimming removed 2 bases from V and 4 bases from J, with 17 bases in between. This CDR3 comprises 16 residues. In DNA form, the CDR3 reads TGTGCCAGCAGTTACAGTAGGCCTAGGGGTGGAGAGACCCAGTACTTC. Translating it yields CASSYSRPRGGETQYF.

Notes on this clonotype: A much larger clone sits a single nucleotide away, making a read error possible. The CDR3 loop is CASSIETVPTYEQYF. The CDR3 nucleotides read TGTGCCAGCAGCATCGAGACAGTTCCTACCTACGAGCAGTACTTC. The J gene is TRBJ2-7, the V gene TRBV7-9; maybe TRBD1 (5 bases). This CDR3 spans 15 amino acids. Germline V lookup: CDR1 SEHNR, CDR2 FQNEAQ (reference sequence). Trimming took off 5 bases at V and 2 bases at J, with 16 bases between the two ends.

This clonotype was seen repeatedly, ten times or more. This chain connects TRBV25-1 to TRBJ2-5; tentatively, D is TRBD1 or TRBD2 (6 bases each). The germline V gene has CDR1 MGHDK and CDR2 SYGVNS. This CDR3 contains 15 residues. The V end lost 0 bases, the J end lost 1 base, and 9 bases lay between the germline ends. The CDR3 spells CASSEYGGGQETQYF. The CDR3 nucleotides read TGTGCCAGCAGTGAATATGGAGGGGGCCAAGAGACCCAGTACTTC.

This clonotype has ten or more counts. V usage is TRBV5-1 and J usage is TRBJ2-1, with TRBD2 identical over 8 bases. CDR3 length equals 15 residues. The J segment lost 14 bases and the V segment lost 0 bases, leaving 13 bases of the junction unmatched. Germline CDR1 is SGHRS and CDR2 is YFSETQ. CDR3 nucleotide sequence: TGCGCCAGCAGCTTGGCCATGGCGGGAGGACAAAAGAAGTTCTTC. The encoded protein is CASSLAMAGGQKKFF. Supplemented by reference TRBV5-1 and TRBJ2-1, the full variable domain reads KAGVTQTPRYLIKTRGQQVTLSCSPISGHRSVSWYQQTPGQGLQFLFEYFSETQRNKGNFPGRFSGRQFSNSRSEMNVSTLELGDSALYLCASSLAMAGGQKKFFGPGTRLTVL.